The 6 T cell receptor beta chains below come from one sample, sequenced in a study of blood T cell repertoires in COVID-19 (dated by TCRdb to 2018 to 2020). Libraries were made using the immunoSEQ multiplex PCR assay. This immuneACCESS table, as held by TCRdb, lists in-frame sequences with V and J called but not all clones. Of the missing ones, under half trace to an unresolved V gene in checked studies; the others have no known cause. The sample has more than 70,000 clones on record, roughly 77% of them singletons. The ten largest clones represent more than 20% of the sample. The specimen sequenced was peripheral blood. Source of these receptors: a human donor in a cohort sampled during active COVID-19.

The rearrangement joins TRBV7-8 to TRBJ1-4; D is undetermined. Germline CDR1 is SGHVS and CDR2 is FQNEAQ. This CDR3 spans 14 amino acids. Trimming cost V 5 bases and J 7 bases, with 14 bases left between them. The CDR3 nucleotides read TGTGCCAGCAGCACGACACCACTGGGTGAAAAACTGTTTTTT. Amino acids: CASSTTPLGEKLFF.

The chain recombines TRBV7-2 with TRBJ2-1; 7 bases map to TRBD2. J was trimmed by 0 bases and V by 5 bases; bases with no gene match: 16. This CDR3 spans 19 amino acids. From germline, CDR1 is SGHTA and CDR2 FQGNSA. The CDR3 DNA follows: TGTGCCAGCAGCCCCTTGGGTAGCGGGTTACCTGTCTCCTACAATGAGCAGTTCTTC. The encoded protein is CASSPLGSGLPVSYNEQFF. Using reference TRBV7-2 and TRBJ2-1 for the parts outside the CDR3, the full variable domain is GAGVSQSPSNKVTEKGKDVELRCDPISGHTALYWYRQSLGQGLEFLIYFQGNSAPDKSGLPSDRFSAERTGGSVSTLTIQRTQQEDSAVYLCASSPLGSGLPVSYNEQFFGPGTRLTVL.

Comments on this clone: No conserved phenylalanine or tryptophan is present at the end of the CDR3, so a read error is the likely explanation. The DNA is omitted, as the CDR3 cannot be located on it reliably, and the CDR3 follows TCRdb's listing. This rearrangement joins TRBV10-3 to TRBJ2-7; the DNA was not used to check the table's D call, TRBD2. CDR1 is ENHRY and CDR2 is SYGVKD in the germline V gene. Counting both end residues, the CDR3 totals 12 amino acids. This CDR3 is CAISARGLAGLT.

This chain uses TRBV6-5 with TRBJ1-2; TRBD1 aligns across 9 bases. After removal of 6 bases from V and 8 bases from J, the junction contained 7 bases not matched to a gene. The CDR3 runs to 13 residues. Germline V gives CDR1 MNHEY, CDR2 SVGAGI. The CDR3 here is CASRGTGFGGYTF. For the CDR3, the DNA is TGTGCCAGCAGAGGGACAGGGTTTGGCGGCTACACCTTC.

V gene TRBV5-1 combines with J gene TRBJ1-1, with D possibly TRBD1 on 6 matching bases. Germline V gives CDR1 SGHRS, CDR2 YFSETQ. The CDR3 has 18 amino acids. V dropped 0 bases and J dropped 0 bases, with 18 bases sitting between them. The CDR3 region has the DNA TGCGCCAGCAGCTTGGGGACGGGGACACGTCATATGAACACTGAAGCTTTCTTT. Its protein is CASSLGTGTRHMNTEAFF. The full variable domain, its missing parts supplied by reference TRBV5-1 and TRBJ1-1, is KAGVTQTPRYLIKTRGQQVTLSCSPISGHRSVSWYQQTPGQGLQFLFEYFSETQRNKGNFPGRFSGRQFSNSRSEMNVSTLELGDSALYLCASSLGTGTRHMNTEAFFGQGTRLTVV.

The CDR3 bases are TGTGCCAGTAGTATGGGCAGAAGAAACTACACCTTC. It specifies CASSMGRRNYTF. J is TRBJ1-2 and V is TRBV19; no firm D call. Per germline, CDR1 LNHDA and CDR2 SQIVND (reference sequence). The CDR3 is made up of 12 amino acids. The V end lost 3 bases, the J end lost 10 bases, and 12 bases lay between the germline ends.